The present T cell receptor beta chain was sequenced within a study of blood T cell repertoires in COVID-19. Overall study context: Spain, Italy and the United States supplied samples that represented acute and convalescent COVID-19.

CDR3 length: 15 amino acids. The V end lost 0 bases, the J end lost 5 bases, and 13 bases lay between the germline ends. Germline V CDR1 and CDR2: MDHEN, SYDVKM. Participant age was roughly 18 to 90 years, and participants resided in around 24 US areas. Assignments of participants to cohorts depended upon their own reported clinical history. Study processing details: Reference gene primer amplification yielded estimated nucleated cell counts. The assay was immunoSEQ multiplex PCR, and TCRdb's table has in-frame clones only and misses some. Clonal size and the V and J genes are those of that table, whereas D and trimming came from the DNA. The sample shows 250,000 to 300,000 clones, approximately 89% of them seen only once.

Material for sequencing was PBMCs or T cells enriched from blood (not recorded which). The sequence came from a woman aged 55 to 70 who had recovered from COVID-19. This chain connects TRBV28 to TRBJ1-1, with D possibly being TRBD1 (5 bases). This CDR3 reads CASSLWGRGKTEAFF. Here the CDR3 DNA reads TGTGCCAGCAGTTTATGGGGTAGGGGCAAAACTGAAGCTTTCTTT. Complete variable domain (other parts from reference TRBV28 and TRBJ1-1): DVKVTQSSRYLVKRTGEKVFLECVQDMDHENMFWYRQDPGLGLRLIYFSYDVKMKEKGDIPEGYSVSREKKERFSLILESASTNQTSMYLCASSLWGRGKTEAFFGQGTRLTVV.